This passage covers 10 T cell receptor beta chains from one sample sequenced in a study of PD-1 blockade in mismatch repair-deficient tumors. The assay was immunoSEQ multiplex PCR, and TCRdb's table has in-frame clones only and misses some. The profile shows approximately 80,000 clones, about four fifths of them singletons. Sample: peripheral blood, taken 44 weeks after starting pembrolizumab. The receptors stem from an adult with mismatch repair-deficient cancer.

The V and J genes are TRBV18 and TRBJ2-4; TRBD1 is a possible D gene (6 bases). CDR1 is KGHSH and CDR2 is LQKENI in the germline V gene. The CDR3 contains 13 residues. V gave up 4 bases and J gave up 6 bases, with 10 bases separating them. CDR3 coding DNA: TGTGCCAGCTCACTCATGGACAGAAACATTCAGTACTTC. It translates to CASSLMDRNIQYF.

V and J are TRBV19 and TRBJ2-7; D gene ambiguous. Germline V gene sequence: CDR1 LNHDA, CDR2 SQIVND (reference sequence). Trimming left V 1 base short and J 5 bases short, with 6 bases between. CDR3 size: 12 residues. The CDR3 bases are TGTGCCAGTAGTATAGGCTTGAACGAGCAGTACTTC. Protein sequence: CASSIGLNEQYF. Complete variable domain (other parts from reference TRBV19 and TRBJ2-7): DGGITQSPKYLFRKEGQNVTLSCEQNLNHDAMYWYRQDPGQGLRLIYYSQIVNDFQKGDIAEGYSVSREKKESFPLTVTSAQKNPTAFYLCASSIGLNEQYFGPGTRLTVT.

The table lists this clone with a few counts. This chain links TRBV7-2 with TRBJ2-5; possibly TRBD1 for D (5 bases). The CDR3 consists of 16 residues. V lost 1 base, J lost 1 base, and 13 bases lay in between. Per the germline V gene, CDR1 is SGHTA and CDR2 is FQGNSA. CDR3: CASSLVGVRAQETQYF. DNA for the CDR3: TGTGCCAGCAGCTTAGTAGGGGTTAGGGCCCAAGAGACCCAGTACTTC.

The V gene is TRBV27, the J gene TRBJ1-3, with D possibly being TRBD1 (5 bases). Trimming stripped 0 bases from V and 0 bases from J, with 6 bases between. This CDR3 has 15 residues. From germline, CDR1 is MNHEY and CDR2 SMNVEV (reference sequence). Here the CDR3 DNA reads TGTGCCAGCAGTTTATCTGGGGGCTCTGGAAACACCATATATTTT. Translation gives CASSLSGGSGNTIYF.

The chain employs TRBV6-1 and TRBJ2-1; D unresolved. CDR3 length equals 17 residues. Trimming took off 4 bases at V and 4 bases at J, with 20 bases between the two ends. Per germline, CDR1 MNHNS and CDR2 SASEGT. DNA for the CDR3: TGTGCCAGCAGTGGAAATGTAATCGTTTCCCTTTACAATGAGCAGTTCTTC. As protein: CASSGNVIVSLYNEQFF.

This clone was detected only a few times. In this CDR3 the conserved last residue, phenylalanine or tryptophan, is missing, so a read error is likely. The limits of the CDR3 on the DNA are not certain, so only TCRdb's listed CDR3 is given. The chain links TRBV20-1 to TRBJ1-5; the table assigns TRBD1, which was not confirmed against the DNA. Including both end residues, the CDR3 is 9 amino acids long. The germline gives CDR1 DFQATT, CDR2 SNEGSKA (reference sequence). The CDR3 is CSARTGPAR.

This clone was seen just once. V gene TRBV28 combines with J gene TRBJ2-5, with D possibly TRBD2 on 5 matching bases. Matching the DNA end better, TRBJ2-7 makes the J call doubtful. Germline values: CDR1 MDHEN, CDR2 SYDVKM. The CDR3 length is 13 residues. In DNA form, the CDR3 reads TGTGCCAGCATGGCGGAGGTTGGGTACGAGCAGTACTTC. It translates to CASMAEVGYEQYF.

The chain links TRBV6-1 to TRBJ2-3, with D hard to call. Between the trimmed V and J ends, which lost 2 bases and 2 bases, there was a span of 8 bases. CDR1 is MNHNS and CDR2 is SASEGT in the germline V gene. The CDR3 loop spans 14 amino acids. CDR3 nucleotide sequence: TGTGCCAGCAGTGAATATGGGGTCACAGATACGCAGTATTTT. Translating it yields CASSEYGVTDTQYF.

This chain connects TRBV19 to TRBJ2-6; D unresolved. The CDR3 runs 16 residues. Trimming stripped 7 bases from V and 0 bases from J, with 13 bases between. In germline, CDR1 is LNHDA, CDR2 SQIVND (reference sequence). The CDR3 coding sequence is TGTGCCAGTATTAGAGGACCCCTCTCTGGGGCCAACGTCCTGACTTTC. Amino acid sequence: CASIRGPLSGANVLTF.

DNA of the CDR3: TGTGCCAGCAGCTCAAGCCCGGGACTAGCCTTAAATGAGCAGTTCTTC. This translates into CASSSSPGLALNEQFF. The genes are TRBV5-4 and TRBJ2-1; 9 positions match TRBD2. The junction had 11 bases not matched to a gene; V was cut back by 3 bases and J by 7 bases. CDR1 SGHNT and CDR2 YYREEE come from the germline V gene (reference sequence). The CDR3 is 16 amino acids.